This T cell receptor beta chain was retrieved from a study of blood T cell repertoires in COVID-19 (dated by TCRdb to 2018 to 2021). Background for the entire study: Samples from collaborators originated in the United States, Italy and Spain and spanned both the acute and convalescent phases of COVID-19. Where available, HLA class I and class II types were taken from metadata supplied by the sample provider and were not determined by assay-based typing. The material from the prospective study consisted of cDNA or gDNA derived from T cells, B-cell-depleted T cells, or PBMCs. Deeply sampled blood TCRbeta repertoires from subjects exposed to, actively infected with, or recovered from COVID-19 were included in the dataset. Samples came from the ongoing ImmuneRACE study (first 160 participants) plus 1,254 subjects from 6 global collaborators. A de-identified subject ID, COVID-19 status, age in years and sex were almost always included in the sample metadata. The repertoires were released in a freely available public database intended as a resource for research on the immune response to SARS-CoV-2.

A word on this clone: No antigen is known for it. No quality values exist for individual bases; no much larger clone is one base distant.

V sheds 4 bases and J sheds 6 bases, leaving 15 bases between their ends. Looking up the germline V gene yields CDR1 MDHEN and CDR2 SYDVKM. From the cysteine through the phenylalanine, the CDR3 covers 14 amino acids. Only the CDR3 part of the read is kept: 42 bases, read in frame from the first base. Results the study describes overall, beyond this receptor: How much clinical and demographic metadata was included differed by source and by participant, and the metadata was provided uncurated.

The collaborating institutions used their own protocols to collect whole blood in K2EDTA tubes. For TCRbeta analysis, collaborators shipped samples in one of three forms: frozen whole blood, isolated PBMCs, or DNA extracted from either of those sample types. TCRbeta CDR3 regions were amplified from genomic DNA using the immunoSEQ Assay, a bias-controlled multiplex PCR. The paper's data handling went like this. The number of nucleated cells in each sample was estimated by amplification of reference gene primers within the assay. Sequence reads were collapsed and filtered to measure the absolute abundance of every unique TCRbeta CDR3 rearrangement. For each sample, productive Simpson clonality was calculated as the square root of Simpson's diversity index over productive rearrangements. The clones in this table, taken by TCRdb from immuneACCESS, are in-frame only. Not every clone is retained; where verified, under half of the shortfall comes from an unresolved V gene, and the cause of the rest is unknown. D and trimming were read from the DNA, whereas the V and J calls and clone size are those reported in that table. The sample table holds roughly 160,000 clones, of which approximately 86% were seen once. In total, the top ten clones hold roughly 8.2% of the sample.

This TCR was sampled from a man in his sixties with acute or convalescent COVID-19. Specimen: peripheral blood. The sequence links TRBV28 to TRBJ1-2; tentative D gene TRBD1, with 5 bases matching. In nucleotide form, the sequence is TGTGCCAGCAGTTGGGGCAGTAGTATCAATGGCTACACCTTC. The translation is CASSWGSSINGYTF.